This entry is about one TCR beta chain. Its antigen is not identified. The sample is drawn from a study of cytomegalovirus exposure and HLA in healthy donors. Study in general: Earlier sequencing of 150 million to 200 million T cells yielded around 100 million unique TCR beta sequences. Study-wide results and limits: It was about 150 TCR beta chains that were listed as cytomegalovirus-associated. Association of a missense DCLRE1C variant with TCR beta V- and J-gene trimming was reported in a later analysis.

Whereas donors were nominally healthy upon sampling, unrecorded immune exposures were probable. PCR primers comprised 60 Vbeta and 13 Jbeta primers. Method: immunoSEQ multiplex PCR; TCRdb's copy keeps in-frame clones and lacks some. The sample contains fewer than 250,000 clones, about 74% of which appear only once. Sequenced: PBMCs. The sequence came from a man in his forties in good health and CMV-seronegative.

CDR3 in amino acids: CASSFAGTGGNQPQHF. As DNA, the CDR3 is TGTGCCAGCAGCTTCGCCGGGACAGGGGGCAATCAGCCCCAGCATTTT. This chain uses TRBV7-9 with TRBJ1-5, with 10 bases fitting TRBD1. V gave up 3 bases and J gave up 2 bases; unmatched junction bases: 4. There are 16 residues in the CDR3. Per the germline V gene, CDR1 is SEHNR and CDR2 is FQNEAQ (reference sequence).